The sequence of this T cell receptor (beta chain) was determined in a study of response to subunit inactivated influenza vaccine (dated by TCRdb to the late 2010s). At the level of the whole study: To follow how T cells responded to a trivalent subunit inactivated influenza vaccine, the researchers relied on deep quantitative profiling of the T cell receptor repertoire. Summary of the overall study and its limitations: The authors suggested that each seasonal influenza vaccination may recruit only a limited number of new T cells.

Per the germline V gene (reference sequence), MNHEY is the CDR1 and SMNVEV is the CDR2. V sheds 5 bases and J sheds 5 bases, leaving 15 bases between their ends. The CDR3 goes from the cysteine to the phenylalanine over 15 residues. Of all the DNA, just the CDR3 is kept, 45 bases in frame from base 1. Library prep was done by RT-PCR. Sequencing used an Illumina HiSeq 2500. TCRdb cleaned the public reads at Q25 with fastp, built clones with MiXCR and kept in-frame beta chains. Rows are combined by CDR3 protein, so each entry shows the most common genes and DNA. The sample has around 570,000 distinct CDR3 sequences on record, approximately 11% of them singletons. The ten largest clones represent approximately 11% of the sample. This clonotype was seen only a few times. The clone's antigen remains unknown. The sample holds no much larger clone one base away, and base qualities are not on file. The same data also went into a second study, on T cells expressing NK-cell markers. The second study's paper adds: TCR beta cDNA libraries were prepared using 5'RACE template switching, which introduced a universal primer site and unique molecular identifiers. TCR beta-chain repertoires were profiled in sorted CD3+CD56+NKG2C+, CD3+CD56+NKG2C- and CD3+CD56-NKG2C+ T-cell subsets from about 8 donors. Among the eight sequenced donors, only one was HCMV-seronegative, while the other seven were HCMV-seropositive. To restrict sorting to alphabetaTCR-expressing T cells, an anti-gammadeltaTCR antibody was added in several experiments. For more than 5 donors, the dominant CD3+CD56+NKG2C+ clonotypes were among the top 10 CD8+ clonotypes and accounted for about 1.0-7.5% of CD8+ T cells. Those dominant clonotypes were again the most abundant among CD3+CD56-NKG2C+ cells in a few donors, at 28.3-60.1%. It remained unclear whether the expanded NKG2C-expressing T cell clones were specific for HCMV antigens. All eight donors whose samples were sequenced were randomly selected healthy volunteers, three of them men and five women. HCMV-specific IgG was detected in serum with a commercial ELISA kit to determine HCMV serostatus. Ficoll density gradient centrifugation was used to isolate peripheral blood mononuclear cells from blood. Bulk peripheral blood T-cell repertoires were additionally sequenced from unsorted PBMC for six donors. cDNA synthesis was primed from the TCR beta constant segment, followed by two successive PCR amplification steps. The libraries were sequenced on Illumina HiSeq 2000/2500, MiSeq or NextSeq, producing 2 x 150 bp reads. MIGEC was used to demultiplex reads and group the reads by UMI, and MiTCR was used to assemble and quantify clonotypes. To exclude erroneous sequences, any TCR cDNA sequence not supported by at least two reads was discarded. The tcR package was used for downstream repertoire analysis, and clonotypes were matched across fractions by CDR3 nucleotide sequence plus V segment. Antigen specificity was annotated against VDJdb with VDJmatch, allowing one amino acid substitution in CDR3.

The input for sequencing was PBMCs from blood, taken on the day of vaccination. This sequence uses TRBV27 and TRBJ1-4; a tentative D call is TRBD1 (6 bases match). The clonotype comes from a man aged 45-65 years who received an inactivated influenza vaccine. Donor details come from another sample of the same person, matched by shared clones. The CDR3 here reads CASSPDRFRNEKLFF. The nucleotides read TGTGCCAGCAGTCCCGACAGGTTTCGCAATGAAAAACTGTTTTTT.